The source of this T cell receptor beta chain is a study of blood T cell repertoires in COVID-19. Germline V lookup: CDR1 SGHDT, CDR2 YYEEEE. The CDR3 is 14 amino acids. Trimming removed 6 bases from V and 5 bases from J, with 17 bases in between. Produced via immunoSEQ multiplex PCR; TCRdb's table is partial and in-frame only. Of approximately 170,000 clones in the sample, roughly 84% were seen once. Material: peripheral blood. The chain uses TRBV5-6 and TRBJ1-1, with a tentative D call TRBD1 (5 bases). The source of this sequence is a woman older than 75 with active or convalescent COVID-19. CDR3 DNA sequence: TGTGCCAGCACTCCCCGGGGACTGGAAACTGAAGCTTTCTTT. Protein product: CASTPRGLETEAFF.